The T cell receptor beta chain under discussion was sequenced for a study of blood T cell repertoires in COVID-19. For the study at large: The study drew acute and convalescent COVID-19 samples from the United States, Italy and Spain. The analysed material was cDNA or gDNA that came from T cells, B-cell-depleted T cells, or PBMCs.

In the original processing: For nucleated cells, counts were estimated from reference gene primer amplification. Data came from immunoSEQ multiplex PCR; TCRdb stores just in-frame clones and leaves some out. V, J and clone size derive from that table, while D and trimming were established from the DNA sequence. This table has some 200,000 clones, around nine tenths appearing once. CDR3 length: 16 amino acids. Trimming removed 1 base from V and 4 bases from J, with 11 bases in between. Germline V gene data show CDR1 as LNHNV and CDR2 as YYDKDF (reference sequence). The chain couples TRBV15 to TRBJ2-6, with a possible D match to TRBD1 (5 bases). The sample comprised peripheral blood. The origin of this receptor is a man aged 40-49 years with active or convalescent COVID-19. CDR3 bases: TGTGCCACCAGCAGAGGTTTAGGGGCCGGGGCCAACGTCCTGACTTTC. Translating it yields CATSRGLGAGANVLTF.